This T cell receptor beta chain came from a study of blood T cell repertoires in COVID-19. Study at large: COVID-19 samples collected from the United States, Italy and Spain covered acute and convalescent phases. PBMCs, B-cell-depleted T cells, or T cells provided the cDNA or gDNA that made up the material.

Looked up from germline, CDR1 is MRHNA and CDR2 is SNTAGT. Germline trimming cut 6 bases from V and 6 bases from J; bases unmatched to any gene: 8. This CDR3 comprises 16 residues. Per the original data handling: Reference gene primer amplification gave nucleated cell count estimates. The method was immunoSEQ multiplex PCR; TCRdb's version includes in-frame clones alone and lacks a portion of them. V and J calls and clone size are given by that table; D and trimming were obtained from the DNA. The table shows about 200,000 clones, with 70% to 90% occurring only once. Seattle enrolled patients during active infection and tracked them longitudinally.

The receptor comes from a man in his sixties with COVID-19, enrolled during active disease. The V gene is TRBV6-4, the J gene TRBJ2-3, with 14 positions matching TRBD2. Sequencing was carried out using peripheral blood. As DNA, the CDR3 is TGTGCCAGCAGAGGGACTAGCGGGAGATCTGGCGATACGCAGTATTTT. The encoded protein is CASRGTSGRSGDTQYF.